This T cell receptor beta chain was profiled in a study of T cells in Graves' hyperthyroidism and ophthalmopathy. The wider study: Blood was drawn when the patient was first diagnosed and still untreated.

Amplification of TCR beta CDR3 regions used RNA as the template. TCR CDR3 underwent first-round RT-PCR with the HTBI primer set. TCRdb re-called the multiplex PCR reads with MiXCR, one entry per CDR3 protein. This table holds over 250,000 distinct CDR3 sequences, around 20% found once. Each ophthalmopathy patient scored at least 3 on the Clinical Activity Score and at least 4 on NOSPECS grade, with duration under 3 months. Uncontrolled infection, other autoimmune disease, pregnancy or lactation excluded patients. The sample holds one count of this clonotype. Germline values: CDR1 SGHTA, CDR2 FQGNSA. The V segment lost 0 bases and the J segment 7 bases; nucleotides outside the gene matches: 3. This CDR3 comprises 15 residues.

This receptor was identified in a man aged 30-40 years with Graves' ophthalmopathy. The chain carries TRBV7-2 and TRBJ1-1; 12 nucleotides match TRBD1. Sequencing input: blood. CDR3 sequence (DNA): TGTGCCAGCAGCTTAGCCGGGACAGGGGGCGGTGAAGCTTTCTTT. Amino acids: CASSLAGTGGGEAFF.